One sample yielded the 25 T cell receptor beta chains listed below, sequenced in a study of cytomegalovirus exposure and HLA in healthy donors. The PCR made use of 60 Vbeta and 13 Jbeta primers. Method: immunoSEQ multiplex PCR; TCRdb's copy keeps in-frame clones and lacks some. The table lists around 150,000 clones, 80% to 85% of them singletons, with roughly 1.9% in the top ten. Material for sequencing was PBMCs. The receptors here all came from a human donor in good health.

The CDR3 reads CASTRRGQASGELFF. The CDR3 bases are TGTGCCAGCACGAGGCGGGGGCAGGCCAGCGGGGAGCTGTTTTTT. The chain has TRBV6-5 and TRBJ2-2; TRBD2 is a possible D gene (7 bases). With 7 bases removed from V and 7 bases from J, the gap between germline ends came to 19 bases. The CDR3 runs 15 residues. The germline gives CDR1 MNHEY, CDR2 SVGAGI.

The J gene is TRBJ1-1, the V gene TRBV11-3, with TRBD1 matching over 7 bases. Trimming cost V 6 bases and J 9 bases; bases outside gene matches: 13. The V gene's germline CDR1 is SGHNT and CDR2 YENEEA. The CDR3 sequence is 14 residues long. The CDR3 region has the DNA TGTGCCAGCAGGGAAGAGGCAGGGGGTCCCAAAGCTTTCTTT. It codes for CASREEAGGPKAFF.

The chain carries TRBV4-1 and TRBJ2-4; 8 bases match TRBD2. The CDR3 covers 17 residues. With 6 bases clipped from V and 0 bases from J, the junction kept 10 bases outside the gene matches. Per germline, CDR1 MGHRA and CDR2 YSYEKL. The CDR3 region is CASSDGTSGLAKNIQYF. In DNA form, the CDR3 reads TGCGCCAGCAGTGACGGAACTAGCGGACTAGCCAAAAACATTCAGTACTTC.

V usage is TRBV7-6 and J usage is TRBJ2-1; TRBD2 matches at 10 bases. Trimming at V came to 1 base and at J to 4 bases, leaving 1 base not matched to a gene. CDR3 size: 15 residues. Germline-derived CDR1 and CDR2 are SGHVS and FNYEAQ. This CDR3 reads CASSLGGLAYNEQFF. The CDR3, as DNA: TGTGCCAGCAGCTTAGGGGGACTAGCGTACAATGAGCAGTTCTTC.

V usage is TRBV29-1 and J usage is TRBJ1-1, with D hard to call. With 6 bases removed from V and 6 bases from J, the gap between germline ends came to 8 bases. CDR3 length equals 10 residues. CDR1 and CDR2 from the germline V gene are SQVTM and ANQGSEA. CDR3 loop: CSVRLAEAFF. In DNA form, the CDR3 reads TGCAGCGTGAGACTTGCTGAAGCTTTCTTT. The whole variable domain, filled in from reference TRBV29-1 and TRBJ1-1, reads SAVISQKPSRDICQRGTSLTIQCQVDSQVTMMFWYRQQPGQSLTLIATANQGSEATYESGFVIDKFPISRPNLTFSTLTVSNMSPEDSSIYLCSVRLAEAFFGQGTRLTVV.

This chain uses TRBV19 with TRBJ1-6; possible D gene TRBD1, 6 bases. Trimming stripped 3 bases from V and 10 bases from J, with 10 bases between. Germline V lookup: CDR1 LNHDA, CDR2 SQIVND (reference sequence). The CDR3 length is 13 residues. For the CDR3, the DNA is TGTGCCAGTAGTATCACAGGGCGGTCACCCCTCCACTTT. Protein: CASSITGRSPLHF.

The chain has TRBV19 and TRBJ2-7, with 9 bases that match TRBD1. Germline CDR1 reads LNHDA; CDR2 reads SQIVND (reference sequence). This CDR3 is built from 16 residues. Trimming removed 0 bases from V and 2 bases from J; junction bases left unmatched: 5. CDR3 sequence reads: CASSIEGQGDPYEQYF. The CDR3 DNA follows: TGTGCCAGTAGTATAGAGGGACAGGGAGATCCCTACGAGCAGTACTTC.

The genes are TRBV4-2 and TRBJ1-2; 12 bases are shared with TRBD1. Per germline, CDR1 LGHNA and CDR2 YNFKEQ. The V gene end was trimmed by 1 base and the J gene end by 8 bases; junction bases not matched to a gene: 5. The CDR3 spans 15 residues. The chain's CDR3 is CASSQGDRGLGGYTF. CDR3 in DNA: TGTGCCAGCAGCCAAGGGGACAGGGGGCTAGGGGGCTACACCTTC.

This clone showed up just once. The rearrangement links TRBV29-1 to TRBJ2-5, with a weak D call TRBD1 (5 bases). Trimming shortened V by 7 bases and J by 2 bases, and 11 bases separated the two germline ends. Germline V gene lookup returns CDR1 SQVTM and CDR2 ANQGSEA. This CDR3 is built from 12 residues. The CDR3 region has the DNA TGCAGCGGCTCGACAGTGCAAGAGACCCAGTACTTC. The encoded protein is CSGSTVQETQYF.

In the case of this clone: Other DNA sequences within the sample encode an identical CDR3. V gene TRBV9 combines with J gene TRBJ1-5; 7 bases agree with TRBD1. This CDR3 is built from 16 residues. Looked up from germline, CDR1 is SGDLS and CDR2 is YYNGEE. The ends lost 3 bases at V and 3 bases at J; junction bases unmatched: 9. CDR3 bases: TGTGCCAGCAGCGAGAACGACAGGGCAGCCAATCAGCCCCAGCATTTT. Its protein product is CASSENDRAANQPQHF.

The J gene is TRBJ2-3, the V gene TRBV5-4; perhaps TRBD2 as D (7 bases). CDR1 is SGHNT, CDR2 YYREEE, per germline (reference sequence). V shed 0 bases and J shed 0 bases, with 11 bases lying between them. CDR3 size: 16 residues. CDR3 DNA: TGTGCCAGCAGCTTGGTTCGGGGGGCAAGCACAGATACGCAGTATTTT. This sequence encodes CASSLVRGASTDTQYF.

This clone was found a few times. The chain links TRBV4-3 to TRBJ1-4, with TRBD1 identical over 9 bases. This CDR3 spans 20 amino acids. V gave up 0 bases and J gave up 0 bases; unmatched junction bases: 11. Per the germline V gene, CDR1 is LGHNA and CDR2 is YSLEER. Here the CDR3 DNA reads TGCGCCAGCAGCCAAGAGGGCGGGACAGGGATTTTTGCAACTAATGAAAAACTGTTTTTT. Protein product: CASSQEGGTGIFATNEKLFF.

The genes are TRBV4-3 and TRBJ2-3, with 11 bases fitting TRBD2. This CDR3 has 16 amino acids. The V segment lost 4 bases and the J segment 2 bases; nucleotides outside the gene matches: 5. Germline CDR1 and CDR2: LGHNA and YSLEER. The chain's CDR3 is CASSRRLAGNTDTQYF. CDR3 bases: TGCGCCAGCAGCCGGAGACTAGCGGGGAACACAGATACGCAGTATTTT.

About this clone: One end of the junction is discordant with germline, which a read error may explain. CDR3: CASSLDRGNEQFF. The CDR3 DNA sequence: TGTGCTAGCAGCTTAGATAGGGGCAATGAGCAGTTCTTC. The chain links TRBV7-7 to TRBJ2-1; D is perhaps TRBD1 (5 bases). The CDR3 is 13 residues long. The germline CDR1 and CDR2 sequences are SSHAT and FNYEAQ (reference sequence).

The rearrangement links TRBV4-3 to TRBJ2-7, with a weak D call TRBD2 (6 bases). The V gene's germline CDR1 is LGHNA and CDR2 YSLEER. This CDR3 is built from 15 residues. V lost 1 base to trimming and J lost 5 bases, with 15 bases between them. The CDR3 region is CASSQVEGEWNEQYF. CDR3 DNA sequence: TGCGCCAGCAGCCAAGTGGAGGGAGAGTGGAACGAGCAGTACTTC.

The V gene is TRBV12-5, the J gene TRBJ2-1, with 7 positions matching TRBD1. CDR3 size: 15 residues. V was pared by 7 bases and J by 2 bases, with 8 bases of the junction left unmatched. CDR1 is LGHNT, CDR2 FRNRAP, per germline. CDR3 DNA: TGTGCTAGTGCCCTCGGACAGGAGCCCTACAATGAGCAGTTCTTC. This encodes CASALGQEPYNEQFF.

The chain recombines TRBV7-2 with TRBJ1-2; no definite D call. CDR1 is SGHTA and CDR2 is FQGNSA in the germline V gene. The CDR3 is 12 residues long. Trimming shortened V by 1 base and J by 8 bases, and 8 bases separated the two germline ends. CDR3 sequence reads: CASSLGARGYTF. Written as DNA, the CDR3 is TGTGCCAGCAGCTTAGGAGCGAGGGGCTACACCTTC.

Concerning this clone: The same CDR3 also results from other DNA sequences found in this sample. V and J are TRBV5-1 and TRBJ2-7, with D perhaps matching TRBD1 (5 bases). Germline CDR1 SGHRS, CDR2 YFSETQ. V was shortened by 0 bases and J by 2 bases, with 9 bases between the two germline ends. The CDR3 is 14 amino acids. The CDR3 is CASSLEGQPYEQYF. For the CDR3, the DNA is TGCGCCAGCAGCTTGGAGGGGCAGCCCTACGAGCAGTACTTC.

The V and J genes are TRBV7-9 and TRBJ1-4; a possible D gene is TRBD1 (5 bases). Germline CDR1 is SEHNR and CDR2 is FQNEAQ (reference sequence). Between the trimmed V and J ends, which lost 1 base and 0 bases, there was a span of 12 bases. This CDR3 contains 17 residues. CDR3 region: CASSLGQGGSTNEKLFF. The CDR3 DNA reads as TGTGCCAGCAGCTTAGGGCAGGGAGGGTCAACTAATGAAAAACTGTTTTTT.

The gene calls are TRBV7-2 and TRBJ1-6; D might be TRBD1 (5 bases). The V and J ends lost 5 bases and 9 bases respectively, with 11 bases between them. The CDR3 has 13 amino acids. The germline gives CDR1 SGHTA, CDR2 FQGNSA. The CDR3 sequence is CASSKGTASPLHF. CDR3 bases: TGTGCCAGCAGCAAAGGGACTGCTTCACCCCTCCACTTT.

This chain uses TRBV4-1 with TRBJ1-2; the D is unclear. Germline V gives CDR1 MGHRA, CDR2 YSYEKL. Trimming removed 0 bases at V and 6 bases at J, with 17 bases between. The CDR3 sequence is 16 residues long. The CDR3 sequence: CASSQESTANLDGYTF. The CDR3 region has the DNA TGCGCCAGCAGCCAAGAATCTACAGCAAACCTTGATGGCTACACCTTC.

This rearrangement joins TRBV2 to TRBJ1-2; no definite D call. The germline V gene encodes CDR1 SNHLY and CDR2 FYNNEI. Trimming removed 1 base from V and 7 bases from J, with 16 bases in between. CDR3 length: 15 amino acids. CDR3 coding DNA: TGTGCCAGCAGTGAAGGACATTCCTGGTCCCGTGGCTACACCTTC. It translates to CASSEGHSWSRGYTF.

The chain uses TRBV5-4 and TRBJ2-6; the D is unclear. The germline V gene has CDR1 SGHNT and CDR2 YYREEE (reference sequence). This CDR3 contains 15 residues. The V end lost 0 bases, the J end lost 0 bases, and 4 bases lay between the germline ends. For the CDR3, the DNA is TGTGCCAGCAGCTTGGGGAGCTCTGGGGCCAACGTCCTGACTTTC. Translation gives CASSLGSSGANVLTF.

This rearrangement joins TRBV2 to TRBJ1-6; TRBD1 aligns across 7 bases. CDR3 size: 14 residues. With V trimmed by 2 bases and J by 6 bases, 1 base remained unmatched. CDR1 and CDR2 (germline): SNHLY, FYNNEI. CDR3 bases: TGTGCCAGCAGTGAAAGGGGGCCTAATTCACCCCTCCACTTT. Residues: CASSERGPNSPLHF. Complete variable domain (other parts from reference TRBV2 and TRBJ1-6): EPEVTQTPSHQVTQMGQEVILRCVPISNHLYFYWYRQILGQKVEFLVSFYNNEISEKSEIFDDQFSVERPDGSNFTLKIRSTKLEDSAMYFCASSERGPNSPLHFGNGTRLTVT.

This clone has just a few counts. The chain is built from TRBV5-1 and TRBJ1-1; 11 bases fit TRBD1. The CDR3 has 17 amino acids. CDR1 SGHRS and CDR2 YFSETQ come from the germline V gene. Trimming took 0 bases from V and 0 from J; bases not matched to a gene: 4. CDR3 DNA sequence: TGCGCCAGCAGCTTGGCCGGGACAGGGGGTATGAACACTGAAGCTTTCTTT. This translates into CASSLAGTGGMNTEAFF.